This TCR beta chain was captured by sequencing in a study of OX40 agonist ivuxolimab in advanced cancers. In the study overall: Patients were infused with ivuxolimab every 2 weeks at 0.01 to 10 mg/kg.

Clones were read by immunoSEQ multiplex PCR, and TCRdb kept only the in-frame ones, dropping some. The sample lists approximately 65,000 clones; 87% were seen once. The CDR3 extends over 15 amino acids. Between the trimmed V and J ends, which lost 2 bases and 7 bases, there was a span of 15 bases. Germline V gene lookup returns CDR1 GTSNPN and CDR2 SVGIG (reference sequence). This specimen was CD4+ or CD8+ T cells sorted from blood, taken in a trial of the OX40 agonist ivuxolimab. This clonotype was obtained from an adult with an advanced solid tumor such as melanoma, head and neck, liver or kidney cancer. The rearrangement joins TRBV30 to TRBJ1-6; D remains ambiguous. CDR3 nucleotide sequence: TGTGCCTGGAGTACCGCCTCAGTCATAAATTCACCCCTCCACTTT. Residues: CAWSTASVINSPLHF.